A selection of T cell receptor beta chains follows, all from one sample in a study of blood T cell repertoires in COVID-19. TCRdb's table, derived via immunoSEQ multiplex PCR, lists solely in-frame clones and lacks some. Of 150,000 to 200,000 clones in the sample, around 80% were seen once. The sample consisted of peripheral blood. These receptors originate from a woman aged 80 or over with acute or convalescent COVID-19. CDR3s include the opening cysteine and the closing phenylalanine or tryptophan. A D gene is named only where the DNA matches it firmly. Not all rows give a size; the values are once, few, many and, for expanded clones, a class.

len	abundance	v_gene	j_gene	d_gene	CDR3nt	CDR3aa
14	NA	TRBV3-1/TRBV3-2	TRBJ1-1	NA	TGTGCCAGCGAACCCGCGACAGGGAACACTGAAGCTTTCTTT	CASEPATGNTEAFF
13	NA	TRBV10-3	TRBJ2-7	NA	TGTGCCACCGAAGGGGGATCGGTGTACGAGCAGTACTTC	CATEGGSVYEQYF
15	NA	TRBV2	TRBJ2-3	TRBD1	TGTGCCAGCAGTCGACAGGGGGCCTGGACAGATACGCAGTATTTT	CASSRQGAWTDTQYF
13	NA	TRBV10-2	TRBJ1-1	NA	TGCGCCAGCAGTGAAGACAAGAACACTGAAGCTTTCTTT	CASSEDKNTEAFF
12	NA	TRBV7-2	TRBJ2-2	NA	TGTGCCAGCAGCTTCTACACCGGGGAGCTGTTTTTT	CASSFYTGELFF
18	many	TRBV5-4	TRBJ1-4	TRBD1	TGTGCCAGCAGCAAAGGGACAGGGAAGGTAGTAACTAATGAAAAACTGTTTTTT	CASSKGTGKVVTNEKLFF
14	NA	TRBV3-1/TRBV3-2	TRBJ1-4	NA	TGTGCCAGCAGCCAAGGACCGATTCAAAGGGGACTGTTTTTT	CASSQGPIQRGLFF
17	few	TRBV5-8	TRBJ1-2	NA	TGTGCCAGCAGCTTGTTTAAGCGGGGAGAGGCTAACTATGGCTACACCTTC	CASSLFKRGEANYGYTF
18	NA	TRBV5-4	TRBJ1-1	TRBD1	TGTGCCAGCAGCTTGGATAGTTTGGTGGGGACAGGGGAAACTGAAGCTTTCTTT	CASSLDSLVGTGETEAFF
15	NA	TRBV7-6	TRBJ2-1	TRBD2	TGTGCCAGCAGCTTAGTAGCGGGAAGGTACGATGAGCAGTTCTTC	CASSLVAGRYDEQFF
14	NA	TRBV2	TRBJ2-2	NA	TGTGCCAGCAGTGAAGTCCGGGACACCGGGGAGCTGTTTTTT	CASSEVRDTGELFF
12	NA	TRBV28	TRBJ2-1	NA	TGTGCCAGCAGCCGGGACTGGAATGAGCAGTTCTTC	CASSRDWNEQFF
18	NA	TRBV6-6	TRBJ2-1	NA	TGTGCCAGCAGCCGATCAACTTCTACTAGAGGCTCCTACAATGAGCAGTTCTTC	CASSRSTSTRGSYNEQFF
14	NA	TRBV27	TRBJ1-1	NA	TGTGCCAGCAGGAAAGACTTACCGAACACTGAAGCTTTCTTT	CASRKDLPNTEAFF
14	NA	TRBV7-2	TRBJ2-7	TRBD2	TGTGCCAGCAGCCAACTAGCGGGACCGGGGGAGCAGTACTTC	CASSQLAGPGEQYF
13	NA	TRBV7-9	TRBJ1-5	NA	TGTGCCAGCAGCTTAGGTGGGGGGTTGCCCCAGCATTTT	CASSLGGGLPQHF
15	few	TRBV30	TRBJ1-2	NA	TGTGCCTGGAGTGTACTGTCAGGGGCTACCTATGGCTACACCTTC	CAWSVLSGATYGYTF
13	NA	TRBV5-1	TRBJ2-7	TRBD1	TGCGCCAGCAGCTCAGGGACAGGCGCCGAGCAGTACTTC	CASSSGTGAEQYF
15	NA	TRBV7-3	TRBJ2-1	TRBD2	TGTGCCAGCAGCGTCTTCGGGGGGGCTCAAAATGAGCAGTTCTTC	CASSVFGGAQNEQFF
16	NA	TRBV11-1	TRBJ2-3	TRBD2	TGTGCCAGCAGCTTACGGAGCGGGGGGGCCCCAGATACGCAGTATTTT	CASSLRSGGAPDTQYF
16	NA	TRBV19	TRBJ2-2	TRBD1	TGTGCCAGTAGTATATCTCACAGGGGGCGGTCCGGGGAGCTGTTTTTT	CASSISHRGRSGELFF
14	few	TRBV27	TRBJ1-6	NA	TGTGCCAGCAGTTCCGGACAGTATAATTCACCCCTCCACTTT	CASSSGQYNSPLHF